A selection of T cell receptor beta chains follows, all from one sample in a study of glioma-infiltrating T cells. TCRdb used MiXCR to reprocess the multiplex PCR reads, holding one entry per CDR3 protein. The repertoire holds roughly 350,000 distinct CDR3 sequences, with approximately 42% as singletons. The sequencing input was glioma tissue, nonneoplastic brain tissue, or PBMCs (not recorded which). Every receptor here comes from a human donor with low-grade glioma or glioblastoma, undergoing nonglioma brain surgery, or in good health (not recorded which). Each CDR3 is given with its conserved first and last residue. Each record gives: D gene, clone size, J gene, V gene, CDR3 DNA, CDR3 protein. D genes are given only for firm matches. Not every row has a clone size; where given, it reads once, few, many or a size class.

.	.	TRBJ1-2	TRBV7-9	TGTGCCAGCAGCTTCACCACACCGTTAGACCTCTATGGCTACACCTTC	CASSFTTPLDLYGYTF
TRBD1	few	TRBJ1-1	TRBV4-2	TGTGCCAGCAGCAACTACAGGGGCCAGAACACTGAAGCTTTCTTT	CASSNYRGQNTEAFF
.	many	TRBJ2-3	TRBV27	TGTGCCAGCAGTTTTGACCGGCAGGGTTTAATCCAGTATTTT	CASSFDRQGLIQYF
TRBD1	few	TRBJ2-3	TRBV28	TGTGCCAGCAGTCTATTATGGGGGGACAGGGGTTCAGATACGCAGTATTTT	CASSLLWGDRGSDTQYF
.	.	TRBJ2-4	TRBV12-3/TRBV12-4	TGTGCCAGCAGTTTGGGTGGGGCAAGCATTCAGTACTTC	CASSLGGASIQYF
TRBD2	.	TRBJ2-7	TRBV7-2	TGTGCCAGCAGCTTAGCGAGGACTAGCGATCCCTACGAGCAGTACTTC	CASSLARTSDPYEQYF
TRBD2	many	TRBJ2-7	TRBV6-1	TGTGCCACGGGGGGGCGGGACACTCTATACGAGCAGTACTTC	CATGGRDTLYEQYF
.	.	TRBJ1-1	TRBV7-9	TGTGCCAGCAGTCCCGGGGGGCAGCCGAACACTGAAGCTTTCTTT	CASSPGGQPNTEAFF
.	few	TRBJ1-2	TRBV10-3	TGTGCCATCAAGACCGACACTAACTATGGCTACACCTTC	CAIKTDTNYGYTF
.	many	TRBJ1-2	TRBV6-1	TGTGCCGCCGGGGATGGCTACACCTTC	CAAGDGYTF
TRBD1	.	TRBJ1-1	TRBV6-1	TGTGCCAGCAGTGCGAGGACAGGGGTCTTGAACACTGAAGCTTTCTTT	CASSARTGVLNTEAFF
.	few	TRBJ2-7	TRBV18	TGTGCCAGCTCTCGCGACATCTACGAGCAGTACTTC	CASSRDIYEQYF
.	.	TRBJ2-7	TRBV7-2	TGTGCCAGCAGCTTCCAGGGACCTCCCCACGAGCAGTACTTC	CASSFQGPPHEQYF
.	few	TRBJ1-3	TRBV12-3/TRBV12-4	TGTGCCAGCATATTCGGGAACTCTGGAAACACCATATATTTT	CASIFGNSGNTIYF
TRBD2	.	TRBJ2-3	TRBV4-1	TGCGCCAGCAGCCATCCTACTAGCGGACCTAGAACAGATACGCAGTATTTT	CASSHPTSGPRTDTQYF
TRBD2	many	TRBJ2-1	TRBV6-1	TGTGCCAGCGGAGTAGTAGCGGGAGGTAGCGATGAGCAGTTCTTC	CASGVVAGGSDEQFF
.	few	TRBJ1-2	TRBV6-1	TGTGCCAGCTGCCTCCTGGCGGGGTATGGCTACACCTTC	CASCLLAGYGYTF
.	many	TRBJ2-1	TRBV7-2	TGTGCCAGCAGCTTGTCCCGGGACTCCTACAATGAGCAGTTCTTC	CASSLSRDSYNEQFF
.	once	TRBJ2-4	TRBV7-9	TGTGCCAGCAGTCTACCTCTAGCCAAAAACATTCAGTACTTC	CASSLPLAKNIQYF
.	.	TRBJ2-5	TRBV20-1	TGCAGTGCTAGAGATCTTTTAGCGAGAGGCCAAGAGACCCAGTACTTC	CSARDLLARGQETQYF
TRBD2	few	TRBJ2-5	TRBV28	TGTGCCAGCAGTACCCCCGGACTAGCCCAAGAGACCCAGTACTTC	CASSTPGLAQETQYF
TRBD2	.	TRBJ2-1	TRBV27	TGTGCCAGCAGTTTATCCGGGGGCGAGCTAGCGGGAGCAAGGTCCTACAATGAGCAGTTCTTC	CASSLSGGELAGARSYNEQFF
.	few	TRBJ1-6	TRBV28	TGTGCCAGCAGTCCGGATCAATATTCACCCCTCCACTTT	CASSPDQYSPLHF
.	.	TRBJ2-3	TRBV6-6	TGTGCCAGCAGTTACTCCAGGGGTGGCAGTGGCACAGGTACGCAGTATTTT	CASSYSRGGSGTGTQYF
.	few	TRBJ2-6	TRBV20-1	TGCAGTGCTAGAGTGGAATCGGGGGCCAACGTCCTGACTTTC	CSARVESGANVLTF
TRBD2	.	TRBJ2-2	TRBV6-1	TGTGCCAGCAGGCTAGCGGTGAACACCGGGGAGCTGTTTTTT	CASRLAVNTGELFF
.	.	TRBJ1-3	TRBV5-1	TGCGCCAGCAGCTTGTCACAGGGCCAATACTCTGGAAACACCATATATTTT	CASSLSQGQYSGNTIYF
.	few	TRBJ2-5	TRBV28	TGTGCCACCCGGGGGGCAGGGACAGCCCAAGAGACCCAGTACTTC	CATRGAGTAQETQYF
.	.	TRBJ2-2	TRBV6-1	TGTGCCAGCAGTGCTCGTCTCGGGGAGCTGTTTTTT	CASSARLGELFF
TRBD1	.	TRBJ1-5	TRBV19	TGTGCCAGTAGTATGGGACAGGGTTTGGATCAGCCCCAGCATTTT	CASSMGQGLDQPQHF
.	.	TRBJ2-7	TRBV29-1	TGCAGCGTTGCCCCTGACACTAGAGGCTACGAGCAGTACTTC	CSVAPDTRGYEQYF
.	many	TRBJ1-1	TRBV27	TGTGCCAGCAAAAAGGAGGGATACACTGAAGCTTTCTTT	CASKKEGYTEAFF
.	.	TRBJ2-5	TRBV18	TGTGCCAGCTCACCACCTGGGACTCAAGGGGAGACCCAGTACTTC	CASSPPGTQGETQYF
TRBD2	.	TRBJ2-3	TRBV4-2	TGTGCCAGCAGTCACGTGGGGGGGACTAGCTCGAAAGATACGCAGTATTTT	CASSHVGGTSSKDTQYF
.	many	TRBJ2-7	TRBV6-5	TGTGCCAGCAGTTACTCGGGGAGAGGCTACGAGCAGTACTTC	CASSYSGRGYEQYF
TRBD1	medium-sized	TRBJ1-6	TRBV7-2	TGTGCCAGCACCCTAGGGACAGGCGGATGGGCACCCCTCCACTTT	CASTLGTGGWAPLHF
.	.	TRBJ2-7	TRBV4-3	TGCGCCAGCAGCCCGGGATGGGGGTACGAGCAGTACTTC	CASSPGWGYEQYF
TRBD2	.	TRBJ2-5	TRBV20-1	TGCAGTGCCTCCGTGTGGGGGGGAGAGACCCAGTACTTC	CSASVWGGETQYF
.	many	TRBJ2-3	TRBV2	TGTGCCAGCAGTCGCCTCGGAGTTAGCACAGATACGCAGTATTTT	CASSRLGVSTDTQYF
TRBD2	.	TRBJ2-2	TRBV11-2	TGTGCCAGCAGCTTAGGGCTAGCGGGAGTTGCCGGGGAGCTGTTTTTT	CASSLGLAGVAGELFF
.	few	TRBJ1-2	TRBV29-1	TGCAGCACACGAGGAGGGGCCTATGGCTACACCTTC	CSTRGGAYGYTF
.	once	TRBJ1-2	TRBV6-1	TGTGCCATATCTTATGCACAGAGAGACGACTATGGCTACACCTTC	CAISYAQRDDYGYTF
.	few	TRBJ1-4	TRBV15	TGTGCCACCAGCAGAGATCGCCCGGGGATGTGGAGCGAAAAACTGTTTTTT	CATSRDRPGMWSEKLFF
.	.	TRBJ2-5	TRBV20-1	TGCAGTGCCCCCGACAGCTACAAGAAGACCCAGTACTTC	CSAPDSYKKTQYF
.	many	TRBJ1-6	TRBV28	TGTGCCAGCAGTTTATATCGGGGGGCCGGAGATTCACCCCTCCACTTT	CASSLYRGAGDSPLHF
TRBD1	.	TRBJ2-1	TRBV7-9	TGTGCCAGCAGCCCTATCTGGGTCAGGGGGCACGATGAGCAGTTCTTC	CASSPIWVRGHDEQFF